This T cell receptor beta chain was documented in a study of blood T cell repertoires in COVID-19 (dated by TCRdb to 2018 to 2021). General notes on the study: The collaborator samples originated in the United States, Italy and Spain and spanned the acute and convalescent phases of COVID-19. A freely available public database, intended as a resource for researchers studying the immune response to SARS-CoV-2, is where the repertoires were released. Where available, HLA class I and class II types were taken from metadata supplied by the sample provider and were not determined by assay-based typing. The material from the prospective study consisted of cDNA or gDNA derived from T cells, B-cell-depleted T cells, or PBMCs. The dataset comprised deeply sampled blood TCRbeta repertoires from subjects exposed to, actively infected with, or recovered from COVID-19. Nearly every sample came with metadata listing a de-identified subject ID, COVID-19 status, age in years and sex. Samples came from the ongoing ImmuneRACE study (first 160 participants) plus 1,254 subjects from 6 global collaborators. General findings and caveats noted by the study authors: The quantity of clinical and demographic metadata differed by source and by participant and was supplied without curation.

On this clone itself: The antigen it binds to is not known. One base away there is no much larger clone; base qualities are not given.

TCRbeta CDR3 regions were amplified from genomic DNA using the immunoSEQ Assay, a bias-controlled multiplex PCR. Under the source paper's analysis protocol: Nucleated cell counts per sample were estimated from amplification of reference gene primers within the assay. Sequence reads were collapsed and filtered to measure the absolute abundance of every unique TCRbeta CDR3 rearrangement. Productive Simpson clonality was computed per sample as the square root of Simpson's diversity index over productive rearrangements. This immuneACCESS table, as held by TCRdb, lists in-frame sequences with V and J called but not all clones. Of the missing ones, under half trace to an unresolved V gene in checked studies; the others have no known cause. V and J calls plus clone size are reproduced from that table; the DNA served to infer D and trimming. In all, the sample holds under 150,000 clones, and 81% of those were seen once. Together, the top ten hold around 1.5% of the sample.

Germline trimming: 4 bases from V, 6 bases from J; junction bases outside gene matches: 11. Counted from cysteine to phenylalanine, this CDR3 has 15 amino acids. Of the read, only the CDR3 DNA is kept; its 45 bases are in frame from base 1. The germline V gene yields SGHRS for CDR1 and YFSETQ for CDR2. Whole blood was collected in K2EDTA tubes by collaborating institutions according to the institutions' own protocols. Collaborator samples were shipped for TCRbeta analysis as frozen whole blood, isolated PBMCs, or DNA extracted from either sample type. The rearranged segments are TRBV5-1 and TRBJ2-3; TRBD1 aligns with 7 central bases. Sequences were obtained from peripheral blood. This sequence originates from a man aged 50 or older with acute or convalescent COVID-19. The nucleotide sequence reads TGCGCCAGCAGCCAGACAGGGAAGGTTGCGGATACGCAGTATTTT. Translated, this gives CASSQTGKVADTQYF.